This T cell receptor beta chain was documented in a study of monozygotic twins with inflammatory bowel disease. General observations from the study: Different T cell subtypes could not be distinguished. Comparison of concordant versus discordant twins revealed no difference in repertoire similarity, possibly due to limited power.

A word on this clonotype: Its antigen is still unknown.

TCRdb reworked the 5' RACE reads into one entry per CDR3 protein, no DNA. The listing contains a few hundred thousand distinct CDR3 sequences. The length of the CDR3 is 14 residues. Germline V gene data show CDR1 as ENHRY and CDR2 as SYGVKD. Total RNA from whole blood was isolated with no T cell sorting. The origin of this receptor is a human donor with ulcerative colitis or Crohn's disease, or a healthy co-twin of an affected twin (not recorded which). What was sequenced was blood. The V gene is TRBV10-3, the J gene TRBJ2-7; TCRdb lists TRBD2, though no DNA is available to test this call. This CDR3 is CAISDLGLSYEQYF.